This is a list of T cell receptor beta chains from one sample in a study of shared clonotypes between healthy human individuals. Libraries were prepared by immunoSEQ multiplex PCR; TCRdb keeps only in-frame clonotypes and omits some of them. The table has around 1.1 million clones, about 80% seen once. Sequencing was done on a sample of memory CD4+ T cells from PBMCs. These receptors all come from a man aged 18 to 35 in good health. Some clones in this sample may be carry-over from other donors' samples. CDR3s include the opening cysteine and the closing phenylalanine or tryptophan. D genes are given only for firm matches. Clone size appears in some rows only: once, few, many, or a class for an expanded clone.

size,V,J,D,CDR3,DNA
.,TRBV5-1,TRBJ2-3,.,CASSLGGPTDTQYF,TGCGCCAGCAGCTTGGGGGGACCCACAGATACGCAGTATTTT
.,TRBV7-3,TRBJ2-3,TRBD2,CASSLGYGGSTDTQYF,TGTGCCAGCAGCTTGGGTTACGGGGGGAGCACAGATACGCAGTATTTT
.,TRBV4-3,TRBJ2-1,.,CASSQDHFMEGNEQFF,TGCGCCAGCAGCCAAGATCATTTTATGGAAGGGAATGAGCAGTTCTTC
.,TRBV5-1,TRBJ2-3,TRBD2,CASSLPSGTTDTQYF,TGCGCCAGCAGCCTACCTAGCGGCACCACAGATACGCAGTATTTT
.,TRBV7-8,TRBJ2-1,TRBD2,CASEGLAGYNEQFF,TGTGCCAGCGAGGGACTAGCGGGATACAATGAGCAGTTCTTC
once,TRBV18,TRBJ2-7,TRBD2,CASSPTSGRSLRVSYF,TGTGCCAGCTCACCGACTAGCGGGAGGTCCCTACGAGTGTCGTACTTC
.,TRBV18,TRBJ2-6,.,CASSDSGANVLTF,TGTGCCAGCTCAGACTCTGGGGCCAACGTCCTGACTTTC
.,TRBV27,TRBJ1-5,.,CASSLSWQSNQPQHF,TGTGCCAGCAGTTTATCGTGGCAGAGCAATCAGCCCCAGCATTTT
once,TRBV5-1,TRBJ2-7,.,CASSRDSYEQYF,TGCGCCAGCAGCAGGGACTCCTACGAGCAGTACTTC
few,TRBV5-5,TRBJ2-7,TRBD2,CASSLGEGLAEYEQYF,TGTGCCAGCAGCTTGGGGGAGGGACTAGCGGAATACGAGCAGTACTTC